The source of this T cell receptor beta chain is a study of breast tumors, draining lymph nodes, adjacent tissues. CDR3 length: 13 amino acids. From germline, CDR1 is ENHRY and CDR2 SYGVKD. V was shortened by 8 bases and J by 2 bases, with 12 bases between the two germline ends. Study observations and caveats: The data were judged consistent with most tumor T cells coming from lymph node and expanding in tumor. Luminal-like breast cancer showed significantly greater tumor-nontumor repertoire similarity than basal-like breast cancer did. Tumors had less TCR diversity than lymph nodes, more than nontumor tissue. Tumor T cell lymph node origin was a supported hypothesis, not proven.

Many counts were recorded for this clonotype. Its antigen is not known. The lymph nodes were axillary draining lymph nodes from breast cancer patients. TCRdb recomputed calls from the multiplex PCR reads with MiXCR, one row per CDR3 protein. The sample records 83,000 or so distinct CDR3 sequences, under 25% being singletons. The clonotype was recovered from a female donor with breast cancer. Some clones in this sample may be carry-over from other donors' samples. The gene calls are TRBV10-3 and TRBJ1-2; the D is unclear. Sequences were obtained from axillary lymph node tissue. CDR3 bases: TGTGCCATCTCCACCGCGGAGAACTATGGCTACACCTTC. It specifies CAISTAENYGYTF.